These 8 T cell receptor beta chains came from one sample sequenced in a study of brain T cells in children with intractable seizures. The table came from immunoSEQ multiplex PCR; TCRdb's copy has only in-frame clones and leaves some out. The data contain hundreds of thousands of clones, about 93% of them seen just once; the ten biggest clones take up roughly 5.7%. Sample time point: blood from clinic visit 5 months post-surgery; TSC patient then seizure free. The source was peripheral blood, collected roughly 5 months after surgery. The receptors originated from a boy in the first two years of life with tuberous sclerosis and intractable seizures.

The rearrangement joins TRBV7-9 to TRBJ1-4; D may be TRBD1 (6 bases). Germline V gene lookup returns CDR1 SEHNR and CDR2 FQNEAQ (reference sequence). V shed 4 bases and J shed 7 bases, with 16 bases lying between them. The CDR3 runs to 15 residues. Here the CDR3 reads CASSSDGGPSEKLFF. Here the CDR3 DNA reads TGTGCCAGCAGCTCGGATGGGGGGCCGAGTGAAAAACTGTTTTTT.

The chain has TRBV12-3 or TRBV12-4 and TRBJ2-7; the D gene is possibly TRBD1 (6 bases). Trimming stripped 6 bases from V and 3 bases from J, with 12 bases between. The CDR3 has 13 residues. The CDR3 loop is CASSRGQIYEQYF. Written as DNA, the CDR3 is TGTGCCAGCAGCCGGGGACAAATCTACGAGCAGTACTTC.

The V and J genes are TRBV6-4 and TRBJ2-2, with 9 bases lining up with TRBD2. The junction had 6 bases not matched to a gene; V was cut back by 7 bases and J by 3 bases. Germline loops: CDR1 MRHNA, CDR2 SNTAGT. CDR3 length equals 15 residues. The CDR3: CASNAGGPDTGELFF. CDR3 in DNA: TGTGCCAGCAACGCGGGGGGGCCGGACACCGGGGAGCTGTTTTTT.

The chain couples TRBV6-5 to TRBJ1-1; D possibly corresponds to TRBD1 (6 bases). This CDR3 has 15 residues. Germline assignment: CDR1 MNHEY and CDR2 SVGAGI. V lost 3 bases to trimming and J lost 8 bases, with 19 bases between them. In DNA, the CDR3 is TGTGCCAGCAGTTATGGGGGGGCGACGGTTCGCGAAGCTTTCTTT. Translation gives CASSYGGATVREAFF.

This clone has only a few counts. V and J are TRBV25-1 and TRBJ1-1; no definite D call. The CDR3 has 11 residues. From germline, CDR1 is MGHDK and CDR2 SYGVNS. V was trimmed by 2 bases and J by 5 bases, leaving 3 bases between them. For the CDR3, the DNA is TGTGCCAGCAGTGAACAGACTGAAGCTTTCTTT. Translation: CASSEQTEAFF.

This CDR3 is CASSDGAGPPYEQYF. CDR3 bases: TGTGCCAGCAGCGACGGAGCAGGACCACCCTACGAGCAGTACTTC. The V and J genes are TRBV9 and TRBJ2-7; no reliable D call. The V end lost 3 bases, the J end lost 2 bases, and 15 bases lay between the germline ends. Germline V CDR1 and CDR2: SGDLS, YYNGEE. The CDR3 covers 15 residues.

This chain connects TRBV6-5 to TRBJ2-3; D possibly uses TRBD1 or TRBD2 (5 bases each). Trimming removed 7 bases at V and 4 bases at J, with 12 bases between. CDR1 MNHEY and CDR2 SVGAGI come from the germline V gene. The CDR3 covers 13 residues. CDR3: CASNKRDADTQYF. The CDR3 DNA reads TGTGCCAGCAACAAACGGGACGCAGATACGCAGTATTTT.

V and J are TRBV30 and TRBJ1-1; D remains unclear. The CDR3 contains 13 residues. CDR1 is GTSNPN, CDR2 SVGIG, per germline (reference sequence). Trimming removed 1 base at V and 4 bases at J, with 10 bases between. The chain's CDR3 is CAWSARWGTEAFF. Here the CDR3 DNA reads TGTGCCTGGAGTGCCAGATGGGGCACTGAAGCTTTCTTT.